This TCR beta chain was obtained from a study of blood T cell repertoires in COVID-19 (dated by TCRdb to between 2020 and 2021). Broadly, across the study: The collaborator samples originated in the United States, Italy and Spain and spanned the acute and convalescent phases of COVID-19. The samples were drawn from two sources: the first 160 participants of the ongoing ImmuneRACE study, and 1,200 or so subjects contributed by 6 global collaborators. Where HLA class I and class II types were available, the types were taken from metadata supplied by the sample provider, not from assay-based typing. The material from the prospective study consisted of cDNA or gDNA derived from T cells, B-cell-depleted T cells, or PBMCs. Deeply sampled blood TCRbeta repertoires from subjects exposed to, actively infected with, or recovered from COVID-19 were included in the dataset. A freely available public database, intended as a resource for researchers studying the immune response to SARS-CoV-2, is where the repertoires were released. Sample metadata almost always included a de-identified subject ID, COVID-19 status, age in years and sex.

About this clone: What this receptor recognizes is not known. No base-level quality is on record; no much larger clone is a single base apart.

From its cysteine to its phenylalanine, the CDR3 spans 18 amino acids. Here the CDR3 DNA is all that survives: 54 bases in frame from base 1. The germline V gene yields SGHTA for CDR1 and FQGTGA for CDR2. V and J are truncated by 2 bases and 0 bases respectively, leaving an intervening sequence of 20 bases. Collaborating institutions collected whole blood in K2EDTA tubes following their own protocols. For TCRbeta analysis, collaborator samples were shipped as frozen whole blood, as isolated PBMCs, or as DNA extracted from either sample type. Study-level results and caveats: How much clinical and demographic metadata was included differed by source and by participant, and the metadata was provided uncurated.

The immunoSEQ Assay, a bias-controlled multiplex PCR, was used to amplify TCRbeta CDR3 regions from genomic DNA. The authors processed their data as follows. Nucleated cell counts per sample were estimated from amplification of reference gene primers within the assay. Sequence reads were collapsed and filtered to measure the absolute abundance of every unique TCRbeta CDR3 rearrangement. For each sample, productive Simpson clonality was calculated by taking the square root of Simpson's diversity index across productive rearrangements. TCRdb limited this immuneACCESS table to in-frame rearrangements with V and J called. A share of clones is missing; checked studies link under half to unresolved V genes, and the rest is unexplained. V and J calls and clone size follow that table, whereas D and trimming were derived from the DNA. Across this sample there are approximately 68,000 clones, with roughly 82% seen only once. The ten largest clones add up to more than 15% of the sample.

This receptor chain uses TRBV7-3 and TRBJ2-7; the D gene is perhaps TRBD1, on 6 matching bases. This TCR came from a man aged 80 or over with active COVID-19. The sample was peripheral blood. The CDR3 reads as follows: CASSLPKQGRSSSYEQYF. The sequenced DNA is TGTGCCAGCAGCTTACCTAAACAGGGCCGGTCGAGCTCCTACGAGCAGTACTTC.